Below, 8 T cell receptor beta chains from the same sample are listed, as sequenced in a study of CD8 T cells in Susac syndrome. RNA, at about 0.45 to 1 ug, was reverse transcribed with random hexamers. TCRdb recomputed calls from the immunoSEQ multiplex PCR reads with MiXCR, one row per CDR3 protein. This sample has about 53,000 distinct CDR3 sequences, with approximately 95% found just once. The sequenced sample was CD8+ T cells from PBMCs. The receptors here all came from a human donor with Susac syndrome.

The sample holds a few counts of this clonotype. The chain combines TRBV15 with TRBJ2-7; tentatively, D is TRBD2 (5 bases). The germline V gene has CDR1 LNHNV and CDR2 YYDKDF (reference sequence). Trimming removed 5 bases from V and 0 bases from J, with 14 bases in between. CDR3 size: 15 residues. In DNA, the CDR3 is TGTGCCACCAGCTCCGGGGTAATCGGCTCCTACGAGCAGTACTTC. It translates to CATSSGVIGSYEQYF.

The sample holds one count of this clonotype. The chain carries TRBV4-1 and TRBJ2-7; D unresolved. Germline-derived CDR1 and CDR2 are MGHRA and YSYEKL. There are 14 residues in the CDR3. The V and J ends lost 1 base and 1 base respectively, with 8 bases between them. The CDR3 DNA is TGCGCCAGCAGCCAAGTCGACAATTCCTACGAGCAGTACTTC. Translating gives CASSQVDNSYEQYF.

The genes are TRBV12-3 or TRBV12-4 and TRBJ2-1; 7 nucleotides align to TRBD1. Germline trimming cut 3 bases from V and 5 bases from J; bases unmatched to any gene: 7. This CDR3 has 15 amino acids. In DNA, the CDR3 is TGTGCCAGCAGTTTCCGGGACAGATTGGACAATGAGCAGTTCTTC. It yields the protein CASSFRDRLDNEQFF.

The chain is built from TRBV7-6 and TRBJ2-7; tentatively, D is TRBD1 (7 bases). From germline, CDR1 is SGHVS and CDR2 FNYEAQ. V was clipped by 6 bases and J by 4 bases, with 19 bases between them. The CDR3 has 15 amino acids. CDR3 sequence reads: CASSPQPGGGYEQYF. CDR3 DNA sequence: TGTGCCAGCAGTCCACAACCAGGGGGAGGTTACGAGCAGTACTTC.

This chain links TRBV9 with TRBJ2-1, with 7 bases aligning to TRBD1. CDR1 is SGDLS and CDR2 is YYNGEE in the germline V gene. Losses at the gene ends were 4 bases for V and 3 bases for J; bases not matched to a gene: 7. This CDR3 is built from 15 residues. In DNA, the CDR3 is TGTGCCAGCAGCCAAGGGGACAGTGGCTACAATGAGCAGTTCTTC. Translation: CASSQGDSGYNEQFF.

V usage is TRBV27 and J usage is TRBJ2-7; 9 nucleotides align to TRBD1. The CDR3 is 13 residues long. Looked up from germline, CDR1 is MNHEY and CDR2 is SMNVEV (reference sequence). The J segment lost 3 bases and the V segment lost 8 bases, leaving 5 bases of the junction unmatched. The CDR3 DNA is TGTGCCAGCGGGACAGGGACGAGCTACGAGCAGTACTTC. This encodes CASGTGTSYEQYF.

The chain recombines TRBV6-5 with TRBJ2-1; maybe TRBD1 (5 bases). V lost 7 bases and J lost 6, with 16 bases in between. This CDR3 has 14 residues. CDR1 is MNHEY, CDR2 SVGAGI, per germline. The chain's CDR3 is CASTTLQGGNEQFF. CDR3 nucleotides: TGTGCCAGCACCACACTCCAGGGTGGCAATGAGCAGTTCTTC.

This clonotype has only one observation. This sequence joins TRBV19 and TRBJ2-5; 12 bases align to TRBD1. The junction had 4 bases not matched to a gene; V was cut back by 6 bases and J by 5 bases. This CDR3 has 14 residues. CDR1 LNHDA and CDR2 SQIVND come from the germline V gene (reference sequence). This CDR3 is CASSGTGGGETQYF. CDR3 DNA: TGTGCCAGTAGCGGGACAGGGGGCGGGGAGACCCAGTACTTC.